Presented here are 17 T cell receptor beta chains from one specimen sequenced in a study of T-cell reconstitution after alpha-beta-depleted transplantation in children. Unique molecular identifiers were incorporated during preparation of the TCRbeta library. TCRdb analysed the PCR reads with MiXCR anew, one entry per CDR3 protein. The sample consists of some 310,000 distinct CDR3 sequences, more than 20% of them appearing once. The material was PBMCs, mostly from graft donor cells, obtained 180 days after TCRalphabeta/CD19-depleted stem cell transplant. Source of these receptors: a male patient aged 10 to 17 who had a stem cell transplant for acute lymphoblastic leukemia, so the T cells may come from the graft donor.

The chain carries TRBV7-9 and TRBJ2-2; D perhaps matches TRBD1 (5 bases). V dropped 4 bases and J dropped 4 bases, with 7 bases sitting between them. From germline, CDR1 is SEHNR and CDR2 FQNEAQ (reference sequence). The CDR3 extends over 13 amino acids. The CDR3 region is CASSSTVTGELFF. CDR3 sequence (DNA): TGTGCCAGCAGCTCGACAGTCACCGGGGAGCTGTTTTTT.

This clonotype was seen repeatedly, ten times or more. This chain joins TRBV7-2 and TRBJ2-1, with 10 bases identical to TRBD2. Germline CDR1 and CDR2: SGHTA and FQGNSA. There are 14 residues in the CDR3. With V trimmed by 6 bases and J by 9 bases, 8 bases remained unmatched. The CDR3 protein is CASRSPSGRGEQFF. In nucleotides, the CDR3 is TGTGCCAGCAGGTCCCCTAGCGGGAGAGGTGAGCAGTTCTTC.

The rearrangement uses TRBV2 and TRBJ2-5, with 7 bases lining up with TRBD1. This CDR3 has 12 residues. Germline lookup yields CDR1 SNHLY and CDR2 FYNNEI. V lost 8 bases to trimming and J lost 3 bases; unmatched junction nucleotides: 3. This chain's CDR3 is CASAGGEETQYF. The CDR3 nucleotides are TGTGCCAGCGCAGGGGGAGAAGAGACCCAGTACTTC.

In its sample, this clonotype was seen a few times. The chain couples TRBV5-1 to TRBJ2-1; a weak D match, TRBD2 (5 bases). Trimming cost V 2 bases and J 15 bases, with 18 bases left between them. This CDR3 has 13 amino acids. The V gene's germline CDR1 is SGHRS and CDR2 YFSETQ. CDR3 sequence (DNA): TGCGCCAGCAGCTTAAGGAGCGGAGTGGATGGGTTCTTC. This gives the protein CASSLRSGVDGFF.

This sequence joins TRBV10-3 and TRBJ2-5; tentatively, D is TRBD1 (5 bases). The CDR3 contains 15 residues. V dropped 3 bases and J dropped 1 base, with 12 bases sitting between them. Looked up from germline, CDR1 is ENHRY and CDR2 is SYGVKD. CDR3 in DNA: TGTGCCATCAGTGAAGGGGTAGCTCCCCAAGAGACCCAGTACTTC. Protein sequence: CAISEGVAPQETQYF.

This clonotype was counted only a few times. The chain joins TRBV5-1 to TRBJ2-7; TRBD1 matches 8 bases. With V trimmed by 1 base and J by 5 bases, 17 bases remained unmatched. The CDR3 is made up of 18 amino acids. The V gene's germline CDR1 is SGHRS and CDR2 YFSETQ. The CDR3 loop reads CASSLLGSGQGLRDEQYF. The CDR3 DNA reads as TGCGCCAGCAGCTTGCTGGGAAGTGGACAGGGTCTTCGAGACGAGCAGTACTTC.

This clonotype was recorded many times. This chain uses TRBV6-1 with TRBJ2-7; the D call may be TRBD1 or TRBD2 (5 bases each). V was cut by 6 bases and J by 6 bases, with 18 bases left in between. Per germline, CDR1 MNHNS and CDR2 SASEGT. The CDR3 is made up of 14 amino acids. DNA for the CDR3: TGTGCCAGCAGCCGACAGAGGGTCGGTGGCGAGCAGTACTTC. Translating gives CASSRQRVGGEQYF.

This chain uses TRBV13 with TRBJ2-2, with no clear D. The CDR3 sequence is 17 residues long. The V end was cut by 2 bases, the J end by 3 bases, with 16 bases between. Per germline, CDR1 PRHDT and CDR2 FYEKMQ (reference sequence). CDR3 loop: CASSLSIRQRYTGELFF. The CDR3 coding sequence is TGTGCCAGCAGCTTAAGTATTCGGCAACGGTACACCGGGGAGCTGTTTTTT.

The chain employs TRBV29-1 and TRBJ2-2; TRBD2 aligns across 7 bases. This CDR3 region has 16 residues. The trim removed 0 bases at V and 5 bases at J, leaving 9 bases unmatched. Germline-derived CDR1 and CDR2 are SQVTM and ANQGSEA. The CDR3 DNA reads as TGCAGCGTTGAAGACGATTACGGGAGGCCGACCGGGGAGCTGTTTTTT. This translates into CSVEDDYGRPTGELFF.

The chain links TRBV27 to TRBJ2-7; 9 nucleotides line up with TRBD1. Trimming removed 5 bases from V and 4 bases from J; junction bases left unmatched: 18. Germline V lookup: CDR1 MNHEY, CDR2 SMNVEV (reference sequence). This CDR3 has 18 amino acids. The CDR3 loop is CASSPRPSGTGNTYEQYF. The CDR3 DNA is TGTGCCAGCAGTCCTAGGCCCTCCGGGACAGGGAATACATACGAGCAGTACTTC.

Only a few counts were recorded for this clonotype. The chain joins TRBV5-6 to TRBJ2-7; 14 bases fit TRBD2. The V segment lost 3 bases and the J segment 3 bases; nucleotides outside the gene matches: 2. The CDR3 contains 15 residues. Germline loops: CDR1 SGHDT, CDR2 YYEEEE. The CDR3 here is CASSYGTSGGYEQYF. Written as DNA, the CDR3 is TGTGCCAGCAGCTACGGGACTAGCGGGGGCTACGAGCAGTACTTC.

The chain joins TRBV4-1 to TRBJ2-7; D possibly uses TRBD1 or TRBD2 (5 bases each). Looked up from germline, CDR1 is MGHRA and CDR2 is YSYEKL. Trimming removed 4 bases at V and 6 bases at J, with 13 bases between. CDR3 length: 13 amino acids. The DNA of the CDR3 is TGCGCCAGCAGCCCTGTTGGGGGACGCGAGCAGTACTTC. Translating it yields CASSPVGGREQYF.

The genes are TRBV10-2 and TRBJ2-3; 7 bases line up with TRBD2. V was clipped by 5 bases and J by 0 bases; unmatched bases: 5. The CDR3 consists of 15 residues. Germline loops: CDR1 WSHSY, CDR2 SAAADI. CDR3 nucleotide sequence: TGCGCCAGCAGTTTTCTAGCGGTGAGCACAGATACGCAGTATTTT. It yields the protein CASSFLAVSTDTQYF.

The CDR3 nucleotides are TGCAGTGCTAGAGATGCCCGAGGCCCTTCCTACGAGCAGTACTTC. It specifies CSARDARGPSYEQYF. V is TRBV20-1 and J is TRBJ2-7; D gene uncertain. Germline lookup yields CDR1 DFQATT and CDR2 SNEGSKA (reference sequence). This CDR3 is built from 15 residues. The germline V and J ends were trimmed by 0 bases and 1 base, with 13 bases remaining between them.

J is TRBJ2-5 and V is TRBV7-3; TRBD2 matches at 8 bases. Germline V gene data show CDR1 as SGHTA and CDR2 as FQGTGA. Trimming cost V 3 bases and J 1 base; bases outside gene matches: 22. CDR3 length: 21 residues. The CDR3 region is CASSLNPGSGKRGLIQETQYF. DNA of the CDR3: TGTGCCAGCAGCTTGAACCCCGGTAGCGGGAAGAGGGGTCTGATCCAAGAGACCCAGTACTTC.

J is TRBJ2-1 and V is TRBV12-3 or TRBV12-4, with D perhaps TRBD2 (6 bases). CDR3 length equals 15 residues. V lost 3 bases and J 9 bases, leaving 18 bases between the germline ends. The CDR3 sequence: CASSFVIAVAGEQFF. For the CDR3, the DNA is TGTGCCAGCAGTTTCGTGATAGCGGTCGCCGGTGAGCAGTTCTTC.

The chain recombines TRBV12-3 or TRBV12-4 with TRBJ1-2, with D tentatively TRBD1 (6 bases). The CDR3 totals 13 residues. With 5 bases removed from V and 2 bases from J, the gap between germline ends came to 9 bases. CDR3 region: CASSVTGNYGYTF. DNA for the CDR3: TGTGCCAGCAGTGTAACAGGGAACTATGGCTACACCTTC.